The rows below give T cell receptor beta chains drawn from one sample of a study of T cell responses to AZD1222 COVID-19 vaccine. Here immunoSEQ multiplex PCR was the method, and the copy in TCRdb shows in-frame clones only, minus some. Here the sample spans about 100,000 clones, roughly 88% being singletons. The starting material was peripheral blood, obtained on day 0 of AZD1222 vaccination. These receptors were obtained from an adult in good health. The CDR3 runs from the conserved cysteine through the conserved F or W. The D gene is left open where the match is weak. The size entry is marked missing in some rows and otherwise reads once, few, many or a size class.

v_call	d_call	j_call	clone_size	cdr3_aa	cdr3_nt
TRBV15	NA	TRBJ1-4	NA	CATSRDGTEHEKLFF	TGTGCCACCAGCAGAGATGGAACAGAGCATGAAAAACTGTTTTTT
TRBV18	TRBD1	TRBJ1-2	NA	CASSPGTGNYGYTF	TGTGCCAGCTCACCGGGGACAGGGAACTATGGCTACACCTTC
TRBV7-9	NA	TRBJ2-5	NA	CASRKGGGETQYF	TGTGCCAGCAGAAAGGGTGGAGGAGAGACCCAGTACTTC
TRBV9	NA	TRBJ1-2	NA	CASSVVDPSGGLRRGYGYTF	TGTGCCAGCAGCGTAGTGGACCCCTCTGGGGGATTACGACGTGGCTATGGCTACACCTTC
TRBV5-1	TRBD1	TRBJ1-1	NA	CASSSDRVIGTEAFF	TGCGCCAGCAGCTCGGACAGGGTGATTGGCACTGAAGCTTTCTTT
TRBV27	NA	TRBJ1-1	once	CASSGGDREAFF	TGTGCCAGCAGTGGGGGTGATCGAGAAGCTTTCTTT
TRBV19	TRBD1	TRBJ1-1	NA	CASSLSGTGGTEAFF	TGTGCCAGTAGCTTAAGCGGGACAGGGGGCACTGAAGCTTTCTTT
TRBV5-1	NA	TRBJ1-2	few	CASRNRTSLGYGYTF	TGCGCCAGCAGAAATAGGACGAGTTTGGGATATGGCTACACCTTC
TRBV30	TRBD1	TRBJ2-5	NA	CARTPGTGGQETQYF	TGTGCCCGGACCCCCGGGACAGGGGGCCAAGAGACCCAGTACTTC
TRBV7-9	TRBD2	TRBJ2-5	NA	CASSLDLAGSAETQYF	TGTGCCAGCAGCTTAGACTTAGCGGGGTCCGCAGAGACCCAGTACTTC
TRBV19	NA	TRBJ2-7	NA	CASSTRGGAYEQYF	TGTGCCAGTAGTACCAGAGGGGGGGCCTACGAGCAGTACTTC
TRBV28	TRBD1	TRBJ2-1	NA	CASQGQGESNEQFF	TGTGCCAGCCAGGGACAGGGGGAATCGAATGAGCAGTTCTTC
TRBV7-2	TRBD1	TRBJ2-5	NA	CASSVGQGKETQYF	TGTGCCAGCAGCGTCGGACAGGGTAAAGAGACCCAGTACTTC
TRBV2	NA	TRBJ2-3	NA	CASKVRPTDTQYF	TGTGCCAGCAAGGTCAGACCCACAGATACGCAGTATTTT
TRBV10-3	TRBD2	TRBJ2-7	NA	CAISEPGTSGRDEQYF	TGTGCCATCAGTGAGCCTGGGACTAGCGGGAGGGACGAGCAGTACTTC
TRBV6-1	NA	TRBJ1-1	NA	CASSEAPPGEAFF	TGTGCCAGCAGTGAAGCCCCTCCAGGGGAAGCTTTCTTT
TRBV6-2/TRBV6-3	TRBD2	TRBJ2-1	NA	CASSMTSGDYNEQFF	TGTGCCAGCAGTATGACTAGCGGAGACTACAATGAGCAGTTCTTC
TRBV25-1	NA	TRBJ1-5	NA	CASSVGTQPQHF	TGTGCCAGCAGTGTAGGGACCCAGCCCCAGCATTTT
TRBV12-3/TRBV12-4	NA	TRBJ2-2	NA	CASSFGQTGELFF	TGTGCCAGCAGTTTCGGACAGACCGGGGAGCTGTTTTTT
TRBV10-3	TRBD2	TRBJ2-5	NA	CAISESWTSVGVFQETQYF	TGTGCCATCAGTGAGTCTTGGACTAGCGTGGGGGTATTTCAAGAGACCCAGTACTTC
TRBV28	TRBD2	TRBJ2-4	NA	CASSYLAGGAKNIQYF	TGTGCCAGCAGCTATTTAGCGGGAGGTGCCAAAAACATTCAGTACTTC
TRBV18	NA	TRBJ2-1	NA	CASSPPGAHNEQFF	TGTGCCAGCTCACCACCCGGGGCGCACAATGAGCAGTTCTTC
TRBV7-9	NA	TRBJ2-7	many	CASSLVGYEQYF	TGTGCCAGCAGCTTAGTGGGCTACGAGCAGTACTTC
TRBV29-1	TRBD1	TRBJ1-2	NA	CSVAEGQAHGYTF	TGCAGCGTGGCCGAGGGACAGGCCCATGGCTACACCTTC
TRBV6-1	TRBD1	TRBJ1-3	few	CASSEMRTGPSSGNTIYF	TGTGCCAGCAGTGAGATGAGGACAGGGCCCAGCTCTGGAAACACCATATATTTT
TRBV15	NA	TRBJ2-7	NA	CATSRTPDSYEQYF	TGTGCCACCAGCAGGACCCCTGACAGCTACGAGCAGTACTTC
TRBV18	NA	TRBJ1-1	NA	CASSPRAEGAFF	TGTGCCAGCTCACCAAGAGCCGAGGGGGCTTTCTTT
TRBV19	TRBD2	TRBJ2-3	NA	CASSMPSGRTDTQYF	TGTGCCAGTAGTATGCCTAGCGGGAGGACAGATACGCAGTATTTT
TRBV30	NA	TRBJ1-2	NA	CAWTGENYGYTF	TGTGCCTGGACAGGGGAGAACTATGGCTACACCTTC
TRBV19	NA	TRBJ1-5	NA	CASSIRVENQPQHF	TGTGCCAGTAGTATAAGGGTTGAAAATCAGCCCCAGCATTTT
TRBV19	NA	TRBJ2-3	NA	CASSISASTDTQYF	TGTGCCAGTAGTATATCGGCTAGCACAGATACGCAGTATTTT
TRBV3-1/TRBV3-2	TRBD2	TRBJ2-1	NA	CASSQDLGTSGRNEQFF	TGTGCCAGCAGCCAAGACCTCGGGACTAGCGGGAGAAATGAGCAGTTCTTC
TRBV28	NA	TRBJ2-2	NA	CASSPTGGEFTGELFF	TGTGCCAGCAGTCCCACAGGCGGAGAGTTCACCGGGGAGCTGTTTTTT
TRBV7-7	NA	TRBJ1-5	NA	CASILSDGSNSNQPQHF	TGTGCTAGCATCCTATCTGACGGATCTAATAGCAATCAGCCCCAGCATTTT
TRBV30	TRBD1	TRBJ2-1	NA	CAWTRPGGGEQFF	TGTGCCTGGACCCGACCAGGGGGCGGTGAGCAGTTCTTC
TRBV27	TRBD1	TRBJ1-2	NA	CASSFGWGGGNYGYTF	TGTGCCAGCAGTTTTGGGTGGGGAGGGGGCAACTATGGCTACACCTTC
TRBV27	TRBD1	TRBJ1-2	NA	CASSLSIQGTYGYTF	TGTGCCAGCAGTTTATCCATACAGGGGACCTATGGCTACACCTTC
TRBV28	TRBD2	TRBJ2-5	NA	CASSTLAGGQETQYF	TGTGCCAGCAGTACCTTAGCGGGAGGACAAGAGACCCAGTACTTC
TRBV6-2/TRBV6-3	NA	TRBJ1-6	NA	CASSYLGTPNSPLHF	TGTGCCAGCAGTTACTTGGGGACACCTAATTCACCCCTCCACTTT
TRBV3-1/TRBV3-2	NA	TRBJ1-3	NA	CASSQERAPEGNTIYF	TGTGCCAGCAGCCAAGAAAGGGCCCCCGAGGGAAACACCATATATTTT
TRBV11-2	NA	TRBJ1-4	NA	CASSPGRGHATNEKLFF	TGTGCCAGCAGCCCTGGCCGGGGGCATGCAACTAATGAAAAACTGTTTTTT
TRBV18	NA	TRBJ2-5	NA	CASSPRETQYF	TGTGCCAGCTCACCACGGGAGACCCAGTACTTC
TRBV19	NA	TRBJ1-5	NA	CASSIASMSNQPQHF	TGTGCCAGTAGTATAGCTTCCATGAGCAATCAGCCCCAGCATTTT
TRBV4-1	NA	TRBJ1-4	NA	CASSQDGGFNEKLFF	TGCGCCAGCAGCCAAGATGGGGGGTTTAATGAAAAACTGTTTTTT
TRBV30	TRBD1	TRBJ2-5	once	CAWRGQGGTQYF	TGTGCCTGGAGAGGACAGGGTGGGACCCAGTACTTC
TRBV24-1	TRBD2	TRBJ2-3	NA	CATSDFPGLAGTDTQYF	TGTGCCACCAGTGATTTCCCGGGACTAGCGGGCACAGATACGCAGTATTTT
TRBV30	NA	TRBJ1-1	NA	CAWSVQVNTEAFF	TGTGCCTGGAGTGTACAGGTAAACACTGAAGCTTTCTTT
TRBV5-1	TRBD2	TRBJ2-3	NA	CASSSYRLAGGRGDTQYF	TGCGCCAGCAGCTCTTATCGACTAGCGGGAGGACGGGGAGATACGCAGTATTTT
TRBV10-3	NA	TRBJ2-1	NA	CAISPGGSFVNNEQFF	TGTGCCATCAGCCCGGGCGGGTCCTTTGTCAACAATGAGCAGTTCTTC
TRBV24-1	NA	TRBJ2-5	NA	CATSDPGGGWETQYF	TGTGCCACCAGTGACCCCGGGGGCGGTTGGGAGACCCAGTACTTC
TRBV6-6	TRBD2	TRBJ2-3	NA	CASSRLAGGLSDTQYF	TGTGCCAGCAGTCGACTAGCGGGAGGATTGTCAGATACGCAGTATTTT
TRBV7-9	TRBD1	TRBJ2-1	once	CASSPRGNSYNEQFF	TGTGCCAGCAGTCCCAGGGGGAATTCCTACAATGAGCAGTTCTTC
TRBV5-1	TRBD2	TRBJ2-7	NA	CASSLVAGGLYEQYF	TGCGCCAGCAGCTTGGTTGCGGGAGGGCTCTACGAGCAGTACTTC
TRBV7-9	NA	TRBJ1-2	NA	CASSETVDYGYTF	TGTGCCAGCAGCGAGACAGTTGACTATGGCTACACCTTC
TRBV11-2	NA	TRBJ1-2	NA	CASSPINYGYTF	TGTGCCAGCAGTCCGATTAACTATGGCTACACCTTC